This TCR beta chain was captured in a study of blood T cells in healthy people across ages. PCR was performed a second time for 7 to 11 cycles using a sample-barcoded 5' primer and a J-beta primer mix. Each cDNA molecule received a tag from a template-switch adaptor that had 12 random nucleotides. All samples yielded 2.5 million or more CDR3-containing paired-end reads. TCRdb passed the 5' RACE reads through MiXCR, listing each CDR3 protein once. Here the sample spans about 1.6 million distinct CDR3 sequences, 30% to 35% being singletons. Worth noting for this clonotype: Its matching antigen is unknown.

Study-wide results and caveats: Diversity was higher, and naive CD4+ cells more numerous, in long-lived donors than in aged donors. Any conclusive comparison of naive versus antigen-experienced cells was prevented by using unsorted PBMCs.

The sequenced sample was blood. The TCR sequence derives from a woman aged 30 to 39 in good health.

The CDR3 bases are TGTGCCAGCAGTTTAACAGGGGGCTCCCGCCAGCATTTT. It translates to CASSLTGGSRQHF. This chain links TRBV6-6 with TRBJ1-5, with 9 bases identical to TRBD1. The ends lost 4 bases at V and 12 bases at J; junction bases unmatched: 7. CDR3 length: 13 residues. Germline V gene lookup returns CDR1 MNHNY and CDR2 SVGAGI (reference sequence).